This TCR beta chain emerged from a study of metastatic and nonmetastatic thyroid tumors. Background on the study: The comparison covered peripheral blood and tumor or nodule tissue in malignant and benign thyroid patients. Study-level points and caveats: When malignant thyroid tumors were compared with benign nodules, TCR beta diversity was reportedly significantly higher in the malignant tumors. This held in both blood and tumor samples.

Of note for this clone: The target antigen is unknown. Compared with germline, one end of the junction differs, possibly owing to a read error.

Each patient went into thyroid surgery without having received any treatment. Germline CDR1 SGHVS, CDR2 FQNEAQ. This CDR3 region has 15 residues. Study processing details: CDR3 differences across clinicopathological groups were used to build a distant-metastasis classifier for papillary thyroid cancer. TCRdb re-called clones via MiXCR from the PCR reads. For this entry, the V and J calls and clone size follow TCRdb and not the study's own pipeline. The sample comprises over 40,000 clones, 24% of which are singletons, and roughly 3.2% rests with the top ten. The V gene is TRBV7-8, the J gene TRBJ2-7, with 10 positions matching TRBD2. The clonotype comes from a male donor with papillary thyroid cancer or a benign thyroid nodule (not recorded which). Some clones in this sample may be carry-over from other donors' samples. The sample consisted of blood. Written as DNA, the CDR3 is TGTGCCGGCAGCCCAAGGGGACTAGCGATCTACGAGCAGTACTTC. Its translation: CAGSPRGLAIYEQYF.